A selection of T cell receptor beta chains follows, all from one sample in a study of T-cell reconstitution after alpha-beta-depleted transplantation in children. TCRdb passed the PCR reads through MiXCR, listing each CDR3 protein once. The sample consists of some 310,000 distinct CDR3 sequences, roughly 25% of them appearing once. Source: PBMCs, mostly from graft donor cells, taken 180 days after TCRalphabeta/CD19-depleted stem cell transplant. The receptor source for this set is a male patient younger than 18 who had a stem cell transplant for acute lymphoblastic leukemia, so the T cells may come from the graft donor. Both conserved end residues are part of each CDR3. Each record gives: CDR3 length, clone size, J gene, V gene, D gene, CDR3 protein, CDR3 DNA. The D gene is left open where the match is weak. Some rows have no size entry. The others give once, few or many, or a class for an expanded clone.

13,NA,TRBJ2-7,TRBV6-5,NA,CASSWVRSYEQYF,TGTGCCAGCAGTTGGGTTCGCTCCTACGAGCAGTACTTC
14,NA,TRBJ2-3,TRBV20-1,NA,CSAIEASAPDTQYF,TGCAGTGCTATTGAGGCTAGCGCGCCAGATACGCAGTATTTT
15,few,TRBJ2-2,TRBV6-5,NA,CASSYGGVNTGELFF,TGTGCCAGCAGTTACGGGGGAGTCAACACCGGGGAGCTGTTTTTT
13,few,TRBJ2-3,TRBV7-3,NA,CASRSNALDTQYF,TGTGCCAGCAGGTCTAATGCCCTAGATACGCAGTATTTT
13,NA,TRBJ2-7,TRBV27,NA,CASSEQGPYEHYF,TGTGCCAGCAGTGAACAGGGTCCCTACGAGCACTACTTC
14,few,TRBJ2-7,TRBV12-3/TRBV12-4,TRBD1,CASRWTGLNYEQYF,TGTGCCAGCAGATGGACAGGGCTTAACTACGAGCAGTACTTC
18,NA,TRBJ2-7,TRBV15,NA,CATSRGREGTYKPYEQYF,TGTGCCACCAGCAGGGGTAGGGAAGGGACTTACAAACCCTACGAGCAGTACTTC
12,few,TRBJ2-1,TRBV4-2,NA,CASSQDLFEQFF,TGTGCCAGCAGCCAAGATCTATTTGAGCAGTTCTTC
15,few,TRBJ2-2,TRBV12-3/TRBV12-4,NA,CASSPLGGFAGELFF,TGTGCCAGCAGTCCCCTCGGGGGTTTCGCCGGGGAGCTGTTTTTT
14,many,TRBJ2-7,TRBV12-3/TRBV12-4,NA,CASSFWVDSYEQYF,TGTGCCAGCAGTTTTTGGGTGGACAGCTACGAGCAGTACTTC
13,few,TRBJ2-3,TRBV9,TRBD1,CASSRDRTDTQYF,TGTGCCAGCAGCCGGGACAGAACAGATACGCAGTATTTT
15,NA,TRBJ2-7,TRBV5-1,TRBD1,CASSLSGTGKSEQYF,TGCGCCAGCAGCTTGTCCGGGACAGGGAAAAGCGAGCAGTACTTC